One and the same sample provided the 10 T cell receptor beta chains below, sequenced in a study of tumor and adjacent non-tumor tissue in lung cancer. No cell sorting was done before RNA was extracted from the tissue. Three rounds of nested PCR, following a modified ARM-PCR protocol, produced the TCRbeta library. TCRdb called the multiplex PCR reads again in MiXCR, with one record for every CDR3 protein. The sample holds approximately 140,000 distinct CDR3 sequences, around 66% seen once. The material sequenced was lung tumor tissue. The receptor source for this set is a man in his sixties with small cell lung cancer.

CDR3: CASRSSRGSYNEQFF. The CDR3 nucleotides read TGTGCCAGCCGCTCTAGCAGGGGCTCCTACAATGAGCAGTTCTTC. V and J are TRBV11-2 and TRBJ2-1; possibly TRBD1 for D (6 bases). This CDR3 has 15 amino acids. Germline V lookup: CDR1 SGHAT, CDR2 FQNNGV. The V end lost 8 bases, the J end lost 0 bases, and 14 bases lay between the germline ends.

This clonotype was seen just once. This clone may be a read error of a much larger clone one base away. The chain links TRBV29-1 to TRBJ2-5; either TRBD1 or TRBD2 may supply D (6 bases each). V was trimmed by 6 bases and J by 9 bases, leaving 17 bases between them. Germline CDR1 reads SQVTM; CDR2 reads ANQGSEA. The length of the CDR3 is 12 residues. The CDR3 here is CSVKHVGGPQYF. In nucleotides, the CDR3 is TGCAGCGTGAAACATGTTGGGGGGCCCCAGTACTTC.

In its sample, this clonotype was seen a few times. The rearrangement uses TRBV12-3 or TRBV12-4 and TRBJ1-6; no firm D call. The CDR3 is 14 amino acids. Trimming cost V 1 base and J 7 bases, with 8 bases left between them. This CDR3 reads CASSLGQSNSPLHF. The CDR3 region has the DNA TGTGCCAGCAGTTTAGGCCAGTCCAATTCACCCCTCCACTTT.

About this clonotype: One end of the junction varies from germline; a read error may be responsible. The CDR3 sequence: CASRRTTYTGEPFF. The DNA for the CDR3 is TGTGCCAGCAGGAGGACTACATACACCGGGGAGCCGTTTTTT. The chain is built from TRBV6-5 and TRBJ2-2; tentatively, D is TRBD2 (6 bases). The CDR3 covers 14 residues. CDR1 is MNHEY, CDR2 SVGAGI, per germline.

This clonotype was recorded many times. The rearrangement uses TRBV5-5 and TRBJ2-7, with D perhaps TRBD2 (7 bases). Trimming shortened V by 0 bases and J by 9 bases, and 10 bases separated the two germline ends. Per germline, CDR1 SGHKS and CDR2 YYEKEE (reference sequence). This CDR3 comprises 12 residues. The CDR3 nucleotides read TGTGCCAGCAGCTTGGCGGGGGGCAGGCAGTACGTC. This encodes CASSLAGGRQYV.

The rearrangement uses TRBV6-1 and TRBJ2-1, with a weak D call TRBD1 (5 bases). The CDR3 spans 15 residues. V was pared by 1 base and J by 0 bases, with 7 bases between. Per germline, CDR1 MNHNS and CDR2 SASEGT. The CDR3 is CASSEEDNSYNEQFF. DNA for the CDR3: TGTGCCAGCAGTGAAGAGGACAACTCCTACAATGAGCAGTTCTTC.

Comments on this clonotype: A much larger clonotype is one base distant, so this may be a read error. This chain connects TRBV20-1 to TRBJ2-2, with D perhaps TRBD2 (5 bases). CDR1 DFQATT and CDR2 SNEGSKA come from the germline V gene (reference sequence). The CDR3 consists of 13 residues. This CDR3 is CSASRRRTRELFF. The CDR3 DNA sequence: TGCAGTGCTTCTCGGAGGCGCACCAGGGAGCTGTTTTTT.

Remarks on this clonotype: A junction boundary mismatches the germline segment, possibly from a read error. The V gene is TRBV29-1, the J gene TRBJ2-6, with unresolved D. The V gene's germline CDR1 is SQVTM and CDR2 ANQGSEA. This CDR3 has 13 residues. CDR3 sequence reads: CSVLRSGSNVLTF. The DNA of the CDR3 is TGCAGCGTTTTAAGGTCTGGGTCCAACGTCCTGACTTTC.

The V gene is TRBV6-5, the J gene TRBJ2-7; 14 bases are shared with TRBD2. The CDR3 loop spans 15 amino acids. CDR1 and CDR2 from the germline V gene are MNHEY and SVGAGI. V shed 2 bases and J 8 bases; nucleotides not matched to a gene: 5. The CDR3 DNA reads TGTGCCAGCAGTTACGAGACTAGCGGGAGGGCCAAGCAGTACTTC. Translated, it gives CASSYETSGRAKQYF.

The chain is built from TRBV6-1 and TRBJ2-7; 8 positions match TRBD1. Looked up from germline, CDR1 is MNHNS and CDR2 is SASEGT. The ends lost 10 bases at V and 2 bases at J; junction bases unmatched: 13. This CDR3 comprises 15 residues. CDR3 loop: CAIRFAGTGPYEQYF. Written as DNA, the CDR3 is TGTGCCATCAGATTTGCCGGGACAGGACCCTACGAGCAGTACTTC.